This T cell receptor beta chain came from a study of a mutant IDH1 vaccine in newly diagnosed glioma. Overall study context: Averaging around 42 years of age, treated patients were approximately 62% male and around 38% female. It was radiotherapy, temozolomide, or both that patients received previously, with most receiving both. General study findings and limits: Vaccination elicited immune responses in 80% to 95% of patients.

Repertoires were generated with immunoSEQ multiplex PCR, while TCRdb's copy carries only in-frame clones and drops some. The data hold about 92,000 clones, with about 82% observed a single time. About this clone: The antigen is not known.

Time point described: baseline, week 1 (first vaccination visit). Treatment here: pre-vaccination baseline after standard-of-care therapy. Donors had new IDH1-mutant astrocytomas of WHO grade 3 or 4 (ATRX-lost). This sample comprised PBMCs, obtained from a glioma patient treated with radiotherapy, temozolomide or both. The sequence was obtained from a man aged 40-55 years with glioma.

The CDR3 here is CASSLTGGYNEQFF. As DNA, the CDR3 is TGTGCCAGCAGCTTAACAGGGGGCTACAATGAGCAGTTCTTC. J is TRBJ2-1 and V is TRBV11-3; 8 nucleotides agree with TRBD1. The CDR3 loop spans 14 amino acids. Looked up from germline, CDR1 is SGHNT and CDR2 is YENEEA. J lost 3 bases, V lost 2 bases, and 0 bases had no gene match. The full variable domain, rest sourced from reference TRBV11-3 and TRBJ2-1, is EAGVVQSPRYKIIEKKQPVAFWCNPISGHNTLYWYLQNLGQGPELLIRYENEEAVDDSQLPKDRFSAERLKGVDSTLKIQPAELGDSAVYLCASSLTGGYNEQFFGPGTRLTVL.